These 18 T cell receptor beta chains originate from one sample sequenced in a study of blood T cell repertoires in COVID-19. Method: immunoSEQ multiplex PCR; TCRdb's copy keeps in-frame clones and lacks some. The table shows about 170,000 clones, with around four fifths occurring only once. Material: peripheral blood. These receptors were taken from an elderly woman with COVID-19, enrolled during active disease.

This clone has only one observation. This chain joins TRBV6-2 or TRBV6-3 and TRBJ1-5, with 11 bases identical to TRBD1. Germline CDR1 and CDR2: MNHEY and SVGEGT. This CDR3 is built from 19 residues. V lost 5 bases and J lost 1; bases outside the gene matches: 13. The CDR3 sequence is CASSKARGTGGWSNQPQHF. DNA for the CDR3: TGTGCCAGCAGTAAAGCAAGAGGGACAGGGGGATGGAGCAATCAGCCCCAGCATTTT.

The chain joins TRBV19 to TRBJ2-7; 12 bases align to TRBD2. CDR3 size: 15 residues. Unmatched junction bases numbered 9, after V lost 11 bases and J lost 1 base. Germline CDR1 reads LNHDA; CDR2 reads SQIVND (reference sequence). The CDR3 nucleotides are TGTGCCTCCTCTCGGACTAGCGGGGCTTCCTACGAGCAGTACTTC. Protein: CASSRTSGASYEQYF.

The rearrangement uses TRBV7-2 and TRBJ1-5, with 9 bases identical to TRBD1. Germline lookup yields CDR1 SGHTA and CDR2 FQGNSA. The ends lost 5 bases at V and 1 base at J; junction bases unmatched: 3. The CDR3 spans 15 residues. The CDR3 spells CASSRTGASNQPQHF. The CDR3 DNA sequence: TGTGCCAGCAGCCGGACAGGGGCGAGCAATCAGCCCCAGCATTTT.

The chain employs TRBV10-2 and TRBJ1-5, with D possibly being TRBD1 (5 bases). V lost 5 bases and J lost 3, with 11 bases in between. This CDR3 spans 14 amino acids. CDR1 WSHSY and CDR2 SAAADI come from the germline V gene. Here the CDR3 DNA reads TGCGCCAGCAGTTATGGGGGGGTCAATCAGCCCCAGCATTTT. Its translation is CASSYGGVNQPQHF.

V is TRBV7-2 and J is TRBJ2-3; D might be TRBD1 (5 bases). The CDR3 consists of 15 residues. The V end was cut by 7 bases, the J end by 2 bases, with 16 bases between. The V gene's germline CDR1 is SGHTA and CDR2 FQGNSA. In nucleotides, the CDR3 is TGTGCCAGCACTCGAAACAGGCTGTACACAGATACGCAGTATTTT. This sequence encodes CASTRNRLYTDTQYF.

This chain joins TRBV10-3 and TRBJ2-3, with D maybe TRBD1 (5 bases). This CDR3 has 13 residues. Germline CDR1 reads ENHRY; CDR2 reads SYGVKD. V lost 10 bases and J lost 2, with 13 bases in between. The CDR3 region has the DNA TGTGCCACCCAAGTCAGGGCCACAGATACGCAGTATTTT. Translation: CATQVRATDTQYF.

The chain carries TRBV19 and TRBJ2-1; D unclear. V was trimmed by 4 bases and J by 3 bases, leaving 7 bases between them. The CDR3 covers 13 residues. Germline CDR1 is LNHDA and CDR2 is SQIVND (reference sequence). This chain's CDR3 is CASSNSVYNEQFF. CDR3 nucleotide sequence: TGTGCCAGTAGTAACAGTGTCTACAATGAGCAGTTCTTC.

V gene TRBV7-2 combines with J gene TRBJ2-7; 12 bases are a match to TRBD1. The germline V gene encodes CDR1 SGHTA and CDR2 FQGNSA. This CDR3 has 13 residues. With 5 bases clipped from V and 9 bases from J, the junction kept 5 bases outside the gene matches. The CDR3 coding sequence is TGTGCCAGCAGCCCGGGACAGGGGGCGGGGCAGTACTTC. It encodes CASSPGQGAGQYF.

The chain uses TRBV27 and TRBJ2-7, with a tentative D call TRBD1 (6 bases). The CDR3 has 13 amino acids. Trimming took 3 bases from V and 7 from J, leaving 13 bases between them. Per germline, CDR1 MNHEY and CDR2 SMNVEV (reference sequence). The CDR3 here is CASSFNRETEQYF. The DNA of the CDR3 is TGTGCCAGCAGTTTCAACAGGGAAACAGAGCAGTACTTC.

The chain's CDR3 is CASSQGEYEQYF. The CDR3, as DNA: TGTGCCAGCAGCCAAGGCGAGTACGAGCAGTACTTC. This chain joins TRBV3-1 (or the pseudogene TRBV3-2) and TRBJ2-7, with no clear D. Germline CDR1 LGHDT, CDR2 YNNKEL (reference sequence). The CDR3 consists of 12 residues. Trimming took off 1 base at V and 4 bases at J, with 5 bases between the two ends.

The chain has TRBV18 and TRBJ1-2; a possible D gene is TRBD1 (5 bases). The CDR3 loop spans 15 amino acids. The germline V gene has CDR1 KGHSH and CDR2 LQKENI. V was shortened by 4 bases and J by 4 bases, with 16 bases between the two germline ends. The CDR3, as DNA: TGTGCCAGCTCACAGATCAGGGTCGCCCCCTATGGCTACACCTTC. Translated: CASSQIRVAPYGYTF.

CDR3 bases: TGTGCCAGCAGCTTAGTGGCCGGGGTTGGCTACACCTTC. It specifies CASSLVAGVGYTF. The V gene is TRBV7-9, the J gene TRBJ1-2, with D unresolved. CDR3 length equals 13 residues. Germline V gene sequence: CDR1 SEHNR, CDR2 FQNEAQ (reference sequence). Trimming took 1 base from V and 7 from J, leaving 10 bases between them. Filled out from reference TRBV7-9 and TRBJ1-2, the complete variable domain reads DTGVSQNPRHKITKRGQNVTFRCDPISEHNRLYWYRQTLGQGPEFLTYFQNEAQLEKSRLLSDRFSAERPKGSFSTLEIQRTEQGDSAMYLCASSLVAGVGYTFGSGTRLTVV.

The rearrangement joins TRBV11-2 to TRBJ2-3, with 7 bases matching TRBD1. Per germline, CDR1 SGHAT and CDR2 FQNNGV. V was clipped by 5 bases and J by 8 bases; unmatched bases: 10. This CDR3 comprises 14 residues. The CDR3: CASSLRDSYATQYF. The CDR3 DNA follows: TGTGCCAGCAGCCTCCGGGACAGTTACGCTACGCAGTATTTT.

The rearrangement uses TRBV7-3 and TRBJ2-3; 7 nucleotides match TRBD2. The CDR3 spans 16 residues. Trimming cost V 5 bases and J 2 bases; bases outside gene matches: 10. In germline, CDR1 is SGHTA, CDR2 FQGTGA. The CDR3 sequence: CASSPPGLPNTDTQYF. The CDR3 DNA reads TGTGCCAGCAGCCCCCCGGGACTACCGAACACAGATACGCAGTATTTT.

This clone was detected only a few times. This chain uses TRBV4-1 with TRBJ1-3; D call uncertain. The CDR3 contains 15 residues. Trimming cost V 0 bases and J 5 bases, with 11 bases left between them. Germline CDR1 reads MGHRA; CDR2 reads YSYEKL. CDR3 residues: CASSQEMTMRNTIYF. The CDR3 bases are TGCGCCAGCAGCCAAGAAATGACAATGAGAAACACCATATATTTT.

The genes are TRBV6-6 and TRBJ2-7, with D possibly TRBD2 on 7 matching bases. The CDR3 runs 14 residues. The V gene's germline CDR1 is MNHNY and CDR2 SVGAGI (reference sequence). V was pared by 6 bases and J by 7 bases, with 19 bases between. CDR3: CASRTGPSGGEQYF. In DNA form, the CDR3 reads TGTGCCAGCAGGACAGGCCCTTCCGGGGGGGAGCAGTACTTC.

The chain carries TRBV29-1 and TRBJ1-4; no firm D call. V was pared by 3 bases and J by 8 bases, with 13 bases between. Germline V gene lookup returns CDR1 SQVTM and CDR2 ANQGSEA. The CDR3 contains 13 residues. The CDR3 loop reads CSVEGSPGEKLFF. In nucleotides, the CDR3 is TGCAGCGTTGAGGGCAGTCCGGGGGAAAAACTGTTTTTT.

This chain uses TRBV27 with TRBJ2-7, with 7 bases lining up with TRBD1. This CDR3 spans 16 amino acids. CDR1 and CDR2 (germline): MNHEY, SMNVEV (reference sequence). V dropped 5 bases and J dropped 0; count of bases not matched to a gene: 10. CDR3 sequence (DNA): TGTGCCAGCAGTGCCCCGGCTAGACAGGGCTCCTACGAGCAGTACTTC. Translation: CASSAPARQGSYEQYF.